This T cell receptor (beta chain) was recovered during a study of human T cells and chemical hapten exposure. Findings of the study overall: Counts of TCRs above 1 in 1000 frequency stayed unchanged with DPC sensitization.

It was unfractionated whole blood from which total RNA was extracted. This clonotype appeared a few times. Its antigen is not identified. For the library, individual cDNA molecules each received unique molecular identifiers. In TCRdb, the reads were re-called with MiXCR into one record per CDR3 protein. The repertoire holds 95,000 to 150,000 distinct CDR3 sequences, with 8.5% to 9% as singletons. With 2 bases removed from V and 6 bases from J, the gap between germline ends came to 8 bases. The CDR3 is 13 amino acids. Germline V CDR1 and CDR2: MNHEY, SVGEGT. The rearrangement joins TRBV6-2 or TRBV6-3 to TRBJ2-1, with D possibly matching TRBD1 (5 bases). The sample consisted of whole blood. The sequence was collected from a human donor in good health. Some clones in this sample may be carry-over from other donors' samples. CDR3 nucleotide sequence: TGTGCCAGCAGTTACCGGACATTCAATGAGCAGTTCTTC. Translating gives CASSYRTFNEQFF.